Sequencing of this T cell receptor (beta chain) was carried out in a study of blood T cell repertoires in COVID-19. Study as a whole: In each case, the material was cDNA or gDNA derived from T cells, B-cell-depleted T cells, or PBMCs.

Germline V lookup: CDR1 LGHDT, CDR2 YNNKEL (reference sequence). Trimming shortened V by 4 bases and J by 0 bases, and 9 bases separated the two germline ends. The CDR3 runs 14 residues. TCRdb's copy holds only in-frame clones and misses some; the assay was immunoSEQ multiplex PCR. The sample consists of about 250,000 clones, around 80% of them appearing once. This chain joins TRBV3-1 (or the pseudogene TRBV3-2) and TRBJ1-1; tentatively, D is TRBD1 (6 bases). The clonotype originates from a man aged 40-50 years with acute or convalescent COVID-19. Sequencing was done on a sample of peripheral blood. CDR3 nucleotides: TGTGCCAGCAGCCGGGCAGGGGTGAACACTGAAGCTTTCTTT. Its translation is CASSRAGVNTEAFF.